A selection of T cell receptor beta chains follows, all from one sample in a study of blood T cell repertoires in COVID-19. Here immunoSEQ multiplex PCR was the method, and the copy in TCRdb shows in-frame clones only, minus some. The repertoire includes about 90,000 clones, about 89% of them detected once, and about 1.8% sits in the top ten. The source material was peripheral blood. These receptors all stem from a human donor with active COVID-19. The donor label of this sample is uncertain. CDR3s include the opening cysteine and the closing phenylalanine or tryptophan. Fields, in order: D gene, CDR3 length, J gene, clone size, V gene, CDR3 DNA, CDR3 protein. D genes are given only for firm matches. For some rows the clone size is stated as once, few or many, or as a class when expanded; others skip it.

>.|17|TRBJ1-1|.|TRBV11-2
TGTGCCAGCAGCACCCGGACACCCTCTGGGGCGAACACTGAAGCTTTCTTT
CASSTRTPSGANTEAFF
>TRBD2|15|TRBJ2-5|.|TRBV4-3
TGCGCCAGCAGCCAAGATGGGAGGGGCGGGGAGACCCAGTACTTC
CASSQDGRGGETQYF
>.|16|TRBJ1-3|.|TRBV9
TGTGCCAGCAGCGTAGGTGGAGGGACCTCTGGAAACACCATATATTTT
CASSVGGGTSGNTIYF
>.|15|TRBJ1-1|.|TRBV19
TGTGCCAGTAGTTTGGACACCGATGGGAACACTGAAGCTTTCTTT
CASSLDTDGNTEAFF
>TRBD2|16|TRBJ2-1|.|TRBV4-2
TGTGCCAGCAGCCGCCAGACTAGCGGATCCTACAATGAGCAGTTCTTC
CASSRQTSGSYNEQFF
>.|13|TRBJ2-3|.|TRBV6-5
TGTGCCAGCAGGCCTAGCGTTATAGATACGCAGTATTTT
CASRPSVIDTQYF
>TRBD2|17|TRBJ2-3|.|TRBV11-3
TGTGCCAGCAGCTTAGGAGGAGCGGGGGTTCCCACAGATACGCAGTATTTT
CASSLGGAGVPTDTQYF
>.|13|TRBJ1-1|.|TRBV28
TGTGCCAGCAGTTTAATAGGGGACACTGAAGCTTTCTTT
CASSLIGDTEAFF
>TRBD2|14|TRBJ2-1|.|TRBV6-5
TGTGCCAGCACCTCTCCCGGGGGGTACAATGAGCAGTTCTTC
CASTSPGGYNEQFF
>TRBD2|16|TRBJ2-3|.|TRBV19
TGTGCCAGTTGGAGTCGCGGGGGGCCCGAGAGGGATACGCAGTATTTT
CASWSRGGPERDTQYF
>.|11|TRBJ2-3|.|TRBV11-1
TGTGCCAGCAGCTTAGGGCATACGCAGTATTTT
CASSLGHTQYF
>TRBD2|14|TRBJ2-5|once|TRBV6-5
TGTGCCAGCAGCGACGGGGGGGGCCAAGAGACCCAGTACTTC
CASSDGGGQETQYF
>.|15|TRBJ2-5|once|TRBV7-3
TGTGCCAGCAGCTTAACTCGGGGTCGGCAAGAGACCCAGTACTTC
CASSLTRGRQETQYF
>.|17|TRBJ1-3|.|TRBV13
TGTGCCAGCAGCTTACCCTTCAGACTGAGCTCTGGAAACACCATATATTTT
CASSLPFRLSSGNTIYF
>TRBD1|14|TRBJ1-5|.|TRBV6-2/TRBV6-3
TGTGCCAGCAGCGTTACAGGGGGCAATCAGCCCCAGCATTTT
CASSVTGGNQPQHF
>.|13|TRBJ1-5|.|TRBV28
TGTGCCAGCAGTCCCAACAGGGAAGAGCCCCAGCATTTT
CASSPNREEPQHF
>TRBD1|15|TRBJ2-2|.|TRBV7-3
TGTGCCAGCAGGAAAGAGGGGGCAGACACCGGGGAGCTGTTTTTT
CASRKEGADTGELFF
>TRBD1|15|TRBJ1-2|once|TRBV6-6
TGTGCCACTAACGGTGGGACAGGGGGGAGCTATGGCTACACCTTC
CATNGGTGGSYGYTF
>TRBD1|15|TRBJ2-3|.|TRBV10-1
TGCGCCAGCAGTAGGGCAGGGGGCAACACAGATACGCAGTATTTT
CASSRAGGNTDTQYF
>TRBD1|13|TRBJ1-4|.|TRBV4-1
TGCGCCAGCAGCCTCAACAGGGGTGAAAAACTGTTTTTT
CASSLNRGEKLFF
>.|13|TRBJ2-7|.|TRBV9
TGTGCCAGCAGCGCGGAACCTACGGGGGAGCAGTACTTC
CASSAEPTGEQYF
>TRBD2|21|TRBJ2-3|.|TRBV29-1
TGCAGCGTTGTGGGGACTCAGGGACTAGCGGGGGGGTTAACTAGCACAGATACGCAGTATTTT
CSVVGTQGLAGGLTSTDTQYF
>TRBD2|17|TRBJ2-3|.|TRBV5-1
TGCGCCAGCGGGGGAATTTCTAGCGGGACTAACACAGATACGCAGTATTTT
CASGGISSGTNTDTQYF
>.|16|TRBJ2-6|.|TRBV7-8
TGTGCCAGCAGCTTAGCAGCGGCTAGTGGGGCCAACGTCCTGACTTTC
CASSLAAASGANVLTF
>TRBD1|14|TRBJ1-2|.|TRBV2
TGTGCCAGCTTACCGGGACAGGCGACCTATGGCTACACCTTC
CASLPGQATYGYTF
>.|13|TRBJ2-1|.|TRBV5-1
TGCGCCAGCAGCTTGGAGGTCCGGGATGAGCAGTTCTTC
CASSLEVRDEQFF
>TRBD1|14|TRBJ2-1|.|TRBV19
TGTGCCAGTAGTCCTCGGACAGGGCAGGGTGAGCAGTTCTTC
CASSPRTGQGEQFF
>TRBD1|14|TRBJ1-1|once|TRBV6-6
TGTGCCAGCAGTCCGGGGACAGTCGACACTGAAGCTTTCTTT
CASSPGTVDTEAFF
>TRBD1|13|TRBJ2-5|.|TRBV28
TGTGCCAGCAGGAGGGACAGCCAAGAGACCCAGTACTTC
CASRRDSQETQYF
>TRBD1|13|TRBJ1-1|.|TRBV11-3
TGTGCCAGCAGCTCGAGGGGGCTCACTGAAGCTTTCTTT
CASSSRGLTEAFF
>.|15|TRBJ1-2|.|TRBV4-1
TGCGCCAGCAGCCAAGATGCCGCGGGGATCTATGGCTACACCTTC
CASSQDAAGIYGYTF
>TRBD2|14|TRBJ2-1|.|TRBV28
TGTGCCAGCAGTGGCCGACTAGCCGGCAATGAGCAGTTCTTC
CASSGRLAGNEQFF